The sequence of this TCR beta chain was determined in a study of shared clonotypes between healthy human individuals (dated by TCRdb to 2019 to 2021). A note on the overall study: The cohort comprised a couple of women and three men aged 18 to 49 years. Per donor, three plates each were used for CD4 naive and CD4 memory, two for CD8 naive, and one for CD8 memory. The study deeply sequenced blood TCR repertoires of five healthy adults to estimate repertoire size and the extent of clonotype sharing between individuals. To increase sequencing depth and limit assay-specific biases, TCR repertoire library preparation and sequencing were carried out by different laboratories using diverse techniques. Leukapheresis yielded between about 0.8 and 8.9 billion PBMCs per donor.

The CDR3 holds 15 amino acids from the cysteine to the phenylalanine. Only the CDR3 portion is preserved as DNA: 45 bases, with reading frame beginning at the first base. The V end gives up 6 bases and the J end 7 bases, leaving 14 bases in the junction not matched to a gene. From a lookup of the germline V gene, CDR1 and CDR2 are MDHEN and SYDVKM. What the work shows at the level of the full study, not this receptor alone: Because the study included a small number of donors, the genetic and exposure-history diversity represented was limited. About 4.5% of naive CD4, 3% to 3.5% of naive CD8, 2% to 2.5% of memory CD4, and approximately 0.4% of memory CD8 clonotypes were shared across several donors. Incomplete sequencing was indicated by rarefaction of sorted-subset datasets, despite the large sequencing depth. Pairwise subsampling indicated that sequencing depth was expected to affect the degree of clonotype sharing among donors. Sampling was restricted to blood, and TCR repertoires in tissue are likely to differ from TCR repertoires in blood. Compared with non-shared clonotypes, the clonotypes found in all four sorted-subset donors had higher generation probabilities. Naive subsets generally had larger estimated clonotype richness than memory subsets did.

Using the deep immunoSEQ assay, multiplex PCR amplified TCR CDR3 regions from genomic DNA. Extracted genomic DNA from each cell subset was spread evenly across all wells of several immunoSEQ 96-well plates, with each plate serving as a replicate. For sorted subsets, each replicate PCR was loaded with 150 to 250 ng genomic DNA, equivalent to 30,000 or so T cell genomes. Purified libraries were quantified with a Qubit 3.0 fluorometer, sized on a Bioanalyzer 2100, and re-quantified with the KAPA Library Quantification kit. A separate single-read 150-cycle Illumina NextSeq 550 flow cell was used to sequence each immunoSEQ 96-well plate. Under the source paper's analysis protocol: Because only junctional sequences without quality scores were contained in the immunoSEQ output, filtering matching that applied to full-length reads could not be performed. Sequences were annotated with PyIR, a Python wrapper for IgBLAST v1.9, using IMGT germline references to assign V/J genes and CDR3. Reads were removed for weak V/J assignments (E-value above 1e-6), missing CDR3, stop codons, out-of-frame junctions, or ambiguous translated residues. V3J clonotypes were defined as sequences sharing an identical inferred V gene, J gene, and CDR3 amino acid sequence. The percentage overlap between two repertoires was calculated by dividing the number of shared unique clonotypes by the size of the smaller repertoire. Three approaches were used to assess repertoire richness: RTK rarefaction, the Chao1 estimator, and Recon v2.1 estimates of unobserved clonotypes. Generation probabilities for all TCRbeta clonotypes obtained by the gDNA method from a handful of donors were computed using OLGA. As stored in TCRdb, this immuneACCESS dataset retains in-frame rearrangements with V and J assigned. A fraction of the clones does not appear; measured against another copy, unresolved V genes explain less than half of the discrepancy, and the remainder lacks a known reason. For V, J and clone size, that table is used; D and trimming come from the DNA. The sample table contains around 510,000 clones; only one count was recorded for roughly 95% of them. 0.05% to 0.07% of the sample rests with the top ten.

Donors were healthy HIV-negative adults with no recently reported acute infections or vaccinations. Every donor was a Caucasian adult living in Nashville, Tennessee, USA. Magnetic negative selection was used to enrich CD4+ T cells, after which naive cells were positively selected on CD45RA and the negative fraction became the memory subset. Blood was obtained by leukapheresis, after which PBMCs were separated by Ficoll-Histopaque density gradient centrifugation and cryopreserved in liquid nitrogen vapor phase. Analytical flow cytometry was used to check the purity and quantity of each magnetically sorted T cell population. From each sorted fraction, genomic DNA was isolated and quantified by UV absorbance on a Nanodrop 2000c. Notes on this clone: Its antigen is unknown. Base qualities are missing; no much larger clone stands one base away.

The receptor's source is a woman aged 25 to 45 in good health. This chain is built from TRBV28 and TRBJ1-2; the central 7 bases match TRBD1. The sequenced sample was naive CD4+ T cells sorted from blood. This sample's cell subset or site label indicates: CD45RA+ positively selected. The CDR3 in this case is CASSPGRRGRRGYTF. The DNA sequence is as follows: TGTGCCAGCAGCCCCGGAAGGAGGGGGCGTCGTGGCTACACCTTC.